A selection of T cell receptor beta chains follows, all from one sample in a study of neurological immune-mediated disorders. TCRdb independently ran MiXCR on the 5' RACE reads; one entry per CDR3 protein. There are 65,000 to 85,000 distinct CDR3 sequences in the sample; 5.8% occur only once, and roughly 8.6% lies in the top ten. Sequenced sample: PBMCs. These receptors were obtained from an older woman with multiple sclerosis. Both conserved end residues are part of each CDR3. D genes are given only for firm matches. Not all rows give a size; the values are once, few, many and, for expanded clones, a class.

abundance	d_gene	j_gene	v_gene	CDR3aa	CDR3nt
many	-	TRBJ2-7	TRBV7-8	CASGLTGLAGYEQYF	TGTGCCAGCGGATTAACAGGGCTTGCTGGCTACGAGCAGTACTTC
many	TRBD1	TRBJ2-3	TRBV20-1	CSADRTGLSTDTQYF	TGCAGTGCTGACCGGACAGGCCTTAGCACAGATACGCAGTATTTT
many	TRBD1	TRBJ1-3	TRBV20-1	CSAVQGTLGNTIYF	TGCAGTGCGGTACAGGGGACCCTTGGAAACACCATATATTTT
many	-	TRBJ1-5	TRBV18	CASSPGGQPNQPQHF	TGTGCCAGCTCACCAGGAGGACAGCCCAATCAGCCCCAGCATTTT
many	TRBD1	TRBJ1-1	TRBV2	CASSRQGPNTEAFF	TGTGCCAGCAGCAGACAGGGACCGAACACTGAAGCTTTCTTT
many	-	TRBJ1-2	TRBV20-1	CSAREAQTNYGYTF	TGCAGTGCTAGAGAAGCACAGACTAACTATGGCTACACCTTC
many	-	TRBJ1-2	TRBV7-2	CASSSLGPGLYGYTF	TGTGCCAGCAGCTCCCTCGGGCCGGGCCTCTATGGCTACACCTTC
many	-	TRBJ2-2	TRBV11-2	CASSLNLNRGTGELFF	TGTGCCAGCAGCTTAAATCTGAACCGGGGGACCGGGGAGCTGTTTTTT
few	TRBD2	TRBJ2-4	TRBV6-5	CASSYGTSGGANIQYF	TGTGCCAGCAGTTACGGGACTAGCGGGGGGGCTAACATTCAGTACTTC
many	-	TRBJ1-1	TRBV7-6	CASSLEEGPGNTEAFF	TGTGCCAGCAGCTTAGAAGAGGGCCCGGGGAACACTGAAGCTTTCTTT
-	-	TRBJ2-6	TRBV6-5	CASCLNSGANVLTF	TGTGCCAGCTGCCTAAACTCTGGGGCCAACGTCCTGACTTTC
many	TRBD1	TRBJ2-7	TRBV5-5	CASSPTRLDRSYEQYF	TGTGCCAGCAGCCCAACCAGGTTGGACAGGAGCTACGAGCAGTACTTC
many	-	TRBJ2-7	TRBV3-1	CASSQPSGWGNEQYF	TGTGCCAGCAGCCAACCCTCCGGATGGGGAAACGAGCAGTACTTC
many	-	TRBJ2-1	TRBV5-1	CASTAYSYNEQFF	TGCGCCAGCACAGCTTACTCCTACAATGAGCAGTTCTTC
many	-	TRBJ2-2	TRBV5-1	CASSSGQPGATGELFF	TGCGCCAGCAGCTCCGGACAGCCAGGGGCCACCGGGGAGCTGTTTTTT
few	-	TRBJ2-5	TRBV16	CASSQSRTGETQYF	TGTGCCAGCAGCCAATCTCGAACTGGAGAGACCCAGTACTTC
many	-	TRBJ2-5	TRBV5-1	CASSLGERETQYF	TGCGCCAGCAGCTTGGGAGAACGGGAGACCCAGTACTTC
few	-	TRBJ2-1	TRBV15	CATSQDGGNNEQFF	TGTGCCACCAGCCAAGATGGGGGGAACAATGAGCAGTTCTTC
many	TRBD1	TRBJ1-3	TRBV5-1	CASSLGPAGGFSGNTIYF	TGCGCCAGCAGCTTGGGACCCGCAGGGGGATTCTCTGGAAACACCATATATTTT
many	TRBD1	TRBJ1-1	TRBV29-1	CSVDPGGRTEAFF	TGCAGCGTTGATCCAGGGGGCCGCACTGAAGCTTTCTTT
-	-	TRBJ1-3	TRBV6-5	CASSFSVSSGNTIYF	TGTGCCAGCAGTTTCTCCGTGAGCTCTGGAAACACCATATATTTT
many	-	TRBJ2-7	TRBV5-1	CASSLAGSRVREQYF	TGCGCCAGCAGCTTGGCCGGGTCGAGGGTTCGCGAGCAGTACTTC
many	TRBD2	TRBJ2-3	TRBV5-1	CASSPYPTSDTDTQYF	TGCGCCAGCAGCCCCTACCCCACTAGCGACACAGATACGCAGTATTTT
many	-	TRBJ2-7	TRBV5-1	CASKRDGPYEQYF	TGCGCCAGCAAGAGGGACGGCCCCTACGAGCAGTACTTC
few	-	TRBJ2-3	TRBV5-1	CASSLDRVGDTQYF	TGCGCCAGCAGCTTGGACAGGGTGGGAGATACGCAGTATTTT
many	TRBD2	TRBJ2-1	TRBV9	CASTKTGTRSSYNEQFF	TGTGCCAGCACGAAGACCGGGACTAGGAGCTCCTACAATGAGCAGTTCTTC
many	-	TRBJ1-1	TRBV5-1	CASSLDPSRGTLNTEAFF	TGCGCCAGCAGCTTGGACCCCTCCCGGGGCACATTGAACACTGAAGCTTTCTTT
medium-sized	TRBD1	TRBJ1-2	TRBV20-1	CSASRGGGYGYTF	TGCAGTGCTAGTAGAGGGGGCGGCTATGGCTACACCTTC
many	-	TRBJ2-7	TRBV6-5	CASSGTTYEQYF	TGTGCCAGTTCAGGCACCACCTACGAGCAGTACTTC
many	-	TRBJ2-2	TRBV20-1	CSARARETGELFF	TGCAGTGCGAGAGCCCGGGAGACCGGGGAGCTGTTTTTT
many	-	TRBJ1-2	TRBV20-1	CSATVSRNNYGYTF	TGCAGTGCTACGGTCAGCCGAAATAACTATGGCTACACCTTC
many	-	TRBJ2-5	TRBV5-1	CASSLGAQETQYF	TGCGCCAGCAGCCTCGGAGCTCAAGAGACCCAGTACTTC
many	-	TRBJ2-1	TRBV7-8	CASSPRLHNEQFF	TGTGCCAGCAGCCCAAGACTCCACAATGAGCAGTTCTTC
many	TRBD1	TRBJ1-4	TRBV5-1	CASQQGAGIEKLFF	TGCGCCAGTCAACAGGGGGCAGGAATTGAAAAACTGTTTTTT
-	TRBD2	TRBJ2-3	TRBV7-9	CASSRGGPDTQYF	TGTGCCAGCAGCCGGGGGGGCCCAGATACGCAGTATTTT
few	-	TRBJ2-1	TRBV7-8	CASSLVWGESAEQDF	TGTGCCAGCAGCTTAGTTTGGGGGGAATCAGCCGAACAGGATTTC
many	-	TRBJ2-7	TRBV5-1	CASSLIGGRMTYEQYF	TGCGCCAGCAGCTTGATCGGTGGAAGAATGACCTACGAGCAGTACTTC
many	-	TRBJ2-1	TRBV7-7	CASSEGTPPDQQFF	TGTGCCAGCAGCGAGGGGACCCCGCCTGATCAGCAGTTCTTC
many	-	TRBJ2-6	TRBV25-1	CASSARVNNVLTF	TGTGCCAGCAGTGCGAGGGTTAACAACGTCCTGACTTTC
many	-	TRBJ2-2	TRBV12-3/TRBV12-4	CASRLTGELFF	TGTGCCAGCAGACTGACCGGGGAGCTGTTTTTT
many	-	TRBJ1-5	TRBV6-6	CASSYPGGLSNQPQHF	TGTGCCAGCAGTTACCCCGGTGGGTTGAGCAATCAGCCCCAGCATTTT
many	-	TRBJ1-5	TRBV5-1	CASSLVSGANQPQHF	TGCGCCAGCAGCTTGGTCTCAGGGGCCAATCAGCCCCAGCATTTT
-	-	TRBJ1-1	TRBV10-3	CAISERGSEAFF	TGTGCCATCAGTGAGAGAGGGTCTGAAGCTTTCTTT
many	-	TRBJ1-1	TRBV5-6	CASRPFTQGRVNTEAFF	TGTGCCAGCAGACCATTTACCCAGGGTAGAGTGAACACTGAAGCTTTCTTT
many	-	TRBJ1-1	TRBV12-3/TRBV12-4	CASSLSGGAGTEAFF	TGTGCCAGCAGTTTATCTGGGGGCGCGGGCACTGAAGCTTTCTTT
few	TRBD1	TRBJ2-7	TRBV6-5	CASSYPEGAFAPYEQYF	TGTGCCAGCAGTTACCCTGAGGGGGCCTTTGCTCCCTACGAGCAGTACTTC
many	-	TRBJ1-6	TRBV5-1	CASLGQISYNSPLHF	TGCGCCAGCCTTGGACAAATCTCCTATAATTCACCCCTCCACTTT
many	-	TRBJ1-4	TRBV20-1	CSASRGFGEKLFF	TGCAGTGCTAGTCGTGGCTTTGGTGAAAAACTGTTTTTT
many	TRBD2	TRBJ2-3	TRBV20-1	CSASVGVVGTSPYF	TGCAGTGCTAGCGTCGGAGTGGTAGGGACTAGCCCGTATTTT
many	-	TRBJ2-3	TRBV6-6	CASSTPISTDTQYF	TGTGCCAGCAGTACCCCGATTAGCACAGATACGCAGTATTTT
few	TRBD1	TRBJ1-1	TRBV6-1	CASSRTGGIGDTEAFF	TGTGCCAGCTCCCGGACAGGGGGTATTGGAGACACTGAAGCTTTCTTT
many	-	TRBJ1-2	TRBV20-1	CSASAGQAFDGYTF	TGCAGTGCTTCCGCGGGACAAGCATTCGATGGCTACACCTTC
many	-	TRBJ2-1	TRBV20-1	CSANTPGSSHEQFF	TGCAGTGCCAATACCCCGGGGAGCTCACATGAGCAGTTCTTC
many	-	TRBJ1-2	TRBV3-1	CASSQVQGDRAYGYTF	TGTGCCAGCAGCCAAGTCCAGGGCGACAGAGCCTATGGCTACACCTTC
many	TRBD2	TRBJ2-5	TRBV20-1	CSAARGERETQYF	TGCAGTGCAGCCCGGGGGGAGAGGGAGACCCAGTACTTC
many	-	TRBJ1-2	TRBV9	CASSVGTDREYGYTF	TGTGCCAGCAGCGTAGGGACCGACAGAGAATATGGCTACACCTTC
many	-	TRBJ1-6	TRBV7-9	CASSSNGQNSPLHF	TGTGCCAGCAGCTCCAACGGACAGAATTCACCCCTCCACTTT
many	-	TRBJ2-2	TRBV12-3/TRBV12-4	CASGRLARNTGELFF	TGTGCCAGCGGCCGCCTAGCGAGGAACACCGGGGAGCTGTTTTTT